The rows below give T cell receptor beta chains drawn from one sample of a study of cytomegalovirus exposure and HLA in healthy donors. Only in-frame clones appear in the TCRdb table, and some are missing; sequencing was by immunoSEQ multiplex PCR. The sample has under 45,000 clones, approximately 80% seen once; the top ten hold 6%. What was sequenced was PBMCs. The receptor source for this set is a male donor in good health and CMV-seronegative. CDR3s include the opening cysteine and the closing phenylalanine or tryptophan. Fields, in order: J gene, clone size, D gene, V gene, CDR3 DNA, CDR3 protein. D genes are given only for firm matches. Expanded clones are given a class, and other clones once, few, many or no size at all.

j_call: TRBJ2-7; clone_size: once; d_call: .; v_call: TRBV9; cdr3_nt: TGTGCCAGCAGCGTTGGGCCAGCCTACGAGCAGTACTTC; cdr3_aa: CASSVGPAYEQYF
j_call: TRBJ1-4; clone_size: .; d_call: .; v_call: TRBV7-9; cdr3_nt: TGTGCCAGCAGCTTAGCGGCCGCGCGGGAAAAACTGTTTTTT; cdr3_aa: CASSLAAAREKLFF
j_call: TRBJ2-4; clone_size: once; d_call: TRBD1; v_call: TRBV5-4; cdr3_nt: TGTGCCAGCAGCTCCGGGACAGGGGCCAAAAACATTCAGTACTTC; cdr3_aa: CASSSGTGAKNIQYF
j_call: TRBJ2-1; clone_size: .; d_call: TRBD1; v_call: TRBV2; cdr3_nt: TGTGCCAGCGGCCCGGACAGGGGACTCGGTGAGCAGTTCTTC; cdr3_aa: CASGPDRGLGEQFF
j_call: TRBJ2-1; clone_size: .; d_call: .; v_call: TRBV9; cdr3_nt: TGTGCCAGCAGCGTAGGGGACTCATACAATGAGCAGTTCTTC; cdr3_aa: CASSVGDSYNEQFF
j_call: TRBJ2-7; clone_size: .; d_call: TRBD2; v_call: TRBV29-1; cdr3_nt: TGCAGCGTTGTTTGGACTAGCGGGAGCAGCCACGAGCAGTACTTC; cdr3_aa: CSVVWTSGSSHEQYF
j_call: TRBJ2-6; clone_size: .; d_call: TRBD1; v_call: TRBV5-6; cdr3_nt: TGTGCCAGCAGCTTGGGGACAGGGTCCACTGGGGCCAACGTCCTGACTTTC; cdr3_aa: CASSLGTGSTGANVLTF
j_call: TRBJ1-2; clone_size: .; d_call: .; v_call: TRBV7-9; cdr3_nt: TGTGCCAGTAGGGGAAATAACTATGGCTACACCTTC; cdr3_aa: CASRGNNYGYTF
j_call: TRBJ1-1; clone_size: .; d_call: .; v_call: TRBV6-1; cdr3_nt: TGTGCCAGCAGGGAAGTTGAGCGGACTGAAGCTTTCTTT; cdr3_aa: CASREVERTEAFF
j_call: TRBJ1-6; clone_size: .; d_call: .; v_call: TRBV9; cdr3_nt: TGTGCCAGCAGCGTAGAGGACAGCCTGTACTCCTATAATTCACCCCTCCACTTT; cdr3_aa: CASSVEDSLYSYNSPLHF
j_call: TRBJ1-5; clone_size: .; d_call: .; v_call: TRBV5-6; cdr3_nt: TGTGCCAGCAGCGCAAGAGGCAATCAGCCCCAGCATTTT; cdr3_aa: CASSARGNQPQHF
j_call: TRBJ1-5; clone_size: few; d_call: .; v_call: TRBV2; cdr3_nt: TGTGCCAGCAGTGAGCAGGGCGGCAATCAGCCCCAGCATTTT; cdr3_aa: CASSEQGGNQPQHF
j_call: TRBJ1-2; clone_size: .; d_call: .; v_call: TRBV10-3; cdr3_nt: TGTGCCATCAGTGGAGACAGGAATGGCTACACCTTC; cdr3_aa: CAISGDRNGYTF
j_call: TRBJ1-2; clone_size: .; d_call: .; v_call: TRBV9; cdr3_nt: TGTGCCAGCAGCGTCAGGGGCGGGTCGGGCTACACCTTC; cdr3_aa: CASSVRGGSGYTF
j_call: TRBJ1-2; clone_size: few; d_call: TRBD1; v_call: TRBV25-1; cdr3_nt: TGTGCCAGCAGCCCCGGACAGGTCTATGGCTACACCTTC; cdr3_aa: CASSPGQVYGYTF
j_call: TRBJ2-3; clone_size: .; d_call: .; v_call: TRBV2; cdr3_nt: TGTGCCAGCAAACTTAACACAGATACGCAGTATTTT; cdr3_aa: CASKLNTDTQYF
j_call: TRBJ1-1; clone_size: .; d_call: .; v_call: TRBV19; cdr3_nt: TGTGCCAGTAGTATGGCTTTTGGCACTGAAGCTTTCTTT; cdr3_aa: CASSMAFGTEAFF
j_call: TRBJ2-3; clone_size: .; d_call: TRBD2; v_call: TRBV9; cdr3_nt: TGTGCCAGCAGCTGGGCGGGGGGCACAGATACGCAGTATTTT; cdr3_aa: CASSWAGGTDTQYF
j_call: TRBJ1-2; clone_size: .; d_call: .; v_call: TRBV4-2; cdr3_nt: TGTGCCAGCAGCCAAGACCGCAGGGCCTATGGCTACACCTTC; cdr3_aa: CASSQDRRAYGYTF
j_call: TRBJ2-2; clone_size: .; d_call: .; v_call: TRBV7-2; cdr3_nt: TGTGCCAGCAGCTTAGTCAGGGGCACCGGGGAGCTGTTTTTT; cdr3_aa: CASSLVRGTGELFF
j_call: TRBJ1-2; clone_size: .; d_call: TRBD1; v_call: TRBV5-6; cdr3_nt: TGTGCCAGCAGCGCCGGGGGACAGGGTAGGGCTGGCTACACCTTC; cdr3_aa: CASSAGGQGRAGYTF
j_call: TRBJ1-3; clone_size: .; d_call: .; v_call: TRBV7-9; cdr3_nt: TGTGCCAGCAGCTCGCGGCCCTCTGGAAACACCATATATTTT; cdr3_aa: CASSSRPSGNTIYF
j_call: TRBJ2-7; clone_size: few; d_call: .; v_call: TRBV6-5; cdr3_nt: TGTGCCAGCAGTTACTCGTGGGCCCTGAGCTCCTACGAGCAGTACTTC; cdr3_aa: CASSYSWALSSYEQYF
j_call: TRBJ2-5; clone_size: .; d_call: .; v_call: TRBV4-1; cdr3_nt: TGCGCCAGCAGCCAAGTGGCCCGACAGGAGCAAGAGACCCAGTACTTC; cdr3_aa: CASSQVARQEQETQYF
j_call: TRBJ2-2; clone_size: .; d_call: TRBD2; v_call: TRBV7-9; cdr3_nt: TGTGCCAGCAGCTTCGCCTCAGGGACTAGTGAGAACACCGGGGAGCTGTTTTTT; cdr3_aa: CASSFASGTSENTGELFF
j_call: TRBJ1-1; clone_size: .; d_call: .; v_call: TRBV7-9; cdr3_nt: TGTGCCAGCAGCTCCCCCCAGCAGGCCGGCGGGACTGAAGCTTTCTTT; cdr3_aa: CASSSPQQAGGTEAFF
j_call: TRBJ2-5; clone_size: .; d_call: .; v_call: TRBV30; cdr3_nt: TGTGCCTGGAGTGTATCCGGGTCCGAGACCCAGTACTTC; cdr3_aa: CAWSVSGSETQYF
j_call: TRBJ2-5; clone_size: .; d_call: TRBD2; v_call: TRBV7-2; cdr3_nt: TGTGCCAGCAGCTGGACTAGCGGAAACCAAGAGACCCAGTACTTC; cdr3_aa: CASSWTSGNQETQYF